The clone carrying this TCR beta chain has ten or more counts. The CDR3 has 12 residues. The germline V and J ends were trimmed by 3 bases and 5 bases, with 11 bases remaining between them. Germline V lookup: CDR1 DFQATT, CDR2 SNEGSKA (reference sequence). Amplification yielded TCR beta CDR3 regions, with RNA transcripts as the source. TCR CDR3 regions were first amplified by RT-PCR with HTBI primers. MiXCR was run by TCRdb on the multiplex PCR reads, yielding one entry per CDR3 protein. The table shows roughly 640,000 distinct CDR3 sequences, with approximately 15% occurring only once. This record belongs to a study of T cells in Graves' hyperthyroidism and ophthalmopathy. On the basis of clinical symptoms, serum thyroxine and TRAb, thyroid ultrasound and orbital computed tomography, diagnoses were made.

The origin of this receptor is a woman aged 40 to 55 with Graves' ophthalmopathy. The sample comprised blood. V gene TRBV20-1 combines with J gene TRBJ2-7, with a tentative D call TRBD2 (5 bases). The CDR3 nucleotides are TGCAGTGCTAGTGGTCCTAGCCACGAGCAGTACTTC. It is translated as CSASGPSHEQYF.